This is a list of T cell receptor beta chains from one sample in a study of T cell responses to AZD1222 COVID-19 vaccine. Sequenced by immunoSEQ multiplex PCR; TCRdb stores in-frame clones only, minus some. The data hold around 140,000 clones, with just under 95% observed a single time. The sequencing here drew on peripheral blood, taken on day 0 of AZD1222 vaccination. Receptors were obtained from an adult in good health. CDR3s include the opening cysteine and the closing phenylalanine or tryptophan. A D gene is named only where the DNA matches it firmly. The size of a clone is reported for some rows only, either as once, few or many, or as a class for expanded clones.

clone size: NA
J gene: TRBJ1-1
D gene: NA
V gene: TRBV10-3
CDR3 DNA: TGTGCCATCAGTGAGACGGCCCTCCAGGCCCTGAACACTGAAGCTTTCTTT
CDR3 protein: CAISETALQALNTEAFF

clone size: NA
J gene: TRBJ2-7
D gene: NA
V gene: TRBV2
CDR3 DNA: TGTGCCAGCAGTGACTCCGGGGGCACCTACGAGCAGTACTTC
CDR3 protein: CASSDSGGTYEQYF

clone size: NA
J gene: TRBJ2-7
D gene: NA
V gene: TRBV28
CDR3 DNA: TGTGCCAGCAGTCCCCCCTTGTCCGAGCAGTACTTC
CDR3 protein: CASSPPLSEQYF

clone size: NA
J gene: TRBJ2-5
D gene: TRBD2
V gene: TRBV28
CDR3 DNA: TGTGCCAGCACTTCGTTAGGACTAGCGGGAGGAGAGACCCAGTACTTC
CDR3 protein: CASTSLGLAGGETQYF

clone size: NA
J gene: TRBJ2-7
D gene: TRBD2
V gene: TRBV29-1
CDR3 DNA: TGCAGCGTGACTAGCGGGGGCCACGAGCAGTACTTC
CDR3 protein: CSVTSGGHEQYF

clone size: NA
J gene: TRBJ2-7
D gene: TRBD1
V gene: TRBV19
CDR3 DNA: TGTGCCAGTAGTATTCCGGGACAGGGTACGTACGAGCAGTACTTC
CDR3 protein: CASSIPGQGTYEQYF

clone size: NA
J gene: TRBJ1-2
D gene: NA
V gene: TRBV2
CDR3 DNA: TGTGCCAGCAGGTCTCGAACAGCTAACTATGGCTACACCTTC
CDR3 protein: CASRSRTANYGYTF

clone size: once
J gene: TRBJ1-1
D gene: NA
V gene: TRBV11-2
CDR3 DNA: TGTGCCAGCAGAAAGTCCGGGGGGAACACTGAAGCTTTCTTT
CDR3 protein: CASRKSGGNTEAFF

clone size: NA
J gene: TRBJ2-3
D gene: NA
V gene: TRBV5-1
CDR3 DNA: TGCGCCAGCATGGAGGTGGCAGATACGCAGTATTTT
CDR3 protein: CASMEVADTQYF

clone size: NA
J gene: TRBJ2-3
D gene: NA
V gene: TRBV6-5
CDR3 DNA: TGTGCCAGCAGTTACTCGGGCGGAGTCACAGATACGCAGTATTTT
CDR3 protein: CASSYSGGVTDTQYF

clone size: NA
J gene: TRBJ1-4
D gene: NA
V gene: TRBV29-1
CDR3 DNA: TGCAGCGGGTGCCATTCAACTAATGAAAAACTGTTTTTT
CDR3 protein: CSGCHSTNEKLFF

clone size: NA
J gene: TRBJ2-1
D gene: TRBD2
V gene: TRBV5-1
CDR3 DNA: TGCGCCAGCAGTCCCGGTTGGACTAGCGCCTACAATGAGCAGTTCTTC
CDR3 protein: CASSPGWTSAYNEQFF

clone size: NA
J gene: TRBJ2-3
D gene: NA
V gene: TRBV7-6
CDR3 DNA: TGTGCCAGCAGCTTCCCTGGGAGGGGGCGGGGAGATACGCAGTATTTT
CDR3 protein: CASSFPGRGRGDTQYF

clone size: NA
J gene: TRBJ2-3
D gene: NA
V gene: TRBV5-1
CDR3 DNA: TGCGCCAGCAGCCCGTTTCCGGGGCAGAGCACAGATACGCAGTATTTT
CDR3 protein: CASSPFPGQSTDTQYF

clone size: NA
J gene: TRBJ2-7
D gene: NA
V gene: TRBV7-8
CDR3 DNA: TGTGCCAGCAGCTTTGGGGACGAGCAGTACTTC
CDR3 protein: CASSFGDEQYF

clone size: NA
J gene: TRBJ1-3
D gene: NA
V gene: TRBV5-4
CDR3 DNA: TGTGCCAGCAGCCAAGGCGGGGCTGGAAACACCATATATTTT
CDR3 protein: CASSQGGAGNTIYF

clone size: NA
J gene: TRBJ1-2
D gene: TRBD1
V gene: TRBV5-4
CDR3 DNA: TGTGCCAGCAGCTCGAGGACAGGGGGCTTGGTTGGCTACACCTTC
CDR3 protein: CASSSRTGGLVGYTF